Below, 17 T cell receptor beta chains from the same sample are listed, as sequenced in a study of blood T cells in healthy people across ages. The second PCR ran roughly 6 to 12 cycles with a sample-barcoded 5' primer and J-beta primers. TCRdb reprocessed the 5' RACE reads with MiXCR, giving one entry per CDR3 protein. Of 550,000 to 800,000 distinct CDR3 sequences in the sample, around 21% were seen once. Sequencing was carried out using blood. All receptors derive from a man aged 65-85 years in good health.

The chain couples TRBV6-2 or TRBV6-3 to TRBJ1-5; TRBD1 matches 9 bases. The V gene's germline CDR1 is MNHEY and CDR2 SVGEGT. After removal of 6 bases from V and 0 bases from J, the junction contained 6 bases not matched to a gene. The CDR3 spans 16 residues. The CDR3 nucleotides are TGTGCCAGCAGAGGTGGACAGGGGTATAGCAATCAGCCCCAGCATTTT. This translates into CASRGGQGYSNQPQHF.

CDR3 DNA sequence: TGTGCCAGCAGTGACAGGGGCCCATACGAGCAGTACTTC. Its protein product is CASSDRGPYEQYF. The V gene is TRBV2, the J gene TRBJ2-7, with D tentatively TRBD1 (6 bases). V lost 3 bases and J lost 4, with 10 bases in between. The germline V gene encodes CDR1 SNHLY and CDR2 FYNNEI. The CDR3 is 13 amino acids.

CDR3 sequence (DNA): TGTGCCACCAGCAGAGATCGGGGAAGCAATCAGCCCCAGCATTTT. Protein product: CATSRDRGSNQPQHF. The chain combines TRBV15 with TRBJ1-5, with D hard to call. The CDR3 length is 15 residues. The V and J ends lost 0 bases and 1 base respectively, with 7 bases between them. Germline V gene data show CDR1 as LNHNV and CDR2 as YYDKDF (reference sequence).

Notes on this clonotype: A single base separates this from a much larger clone, so it may be a read error. The chain is built from TRBV11-2 and TRBJ2-1; no reliable D call. Germline loops: CDR1 SGHAT, CDR2 FQNNGV. This CDR3 has 11 amino acids. Trimming took off 5 bases at V and 8 bases at J, with 7 bases between the two ends. DNA for the CDR3: TGTGCCAGCAGCCAACGCCATGAGCAGTTCTTC. Translation gives CASSQRHEQFF.

The table lists this clonotype with a few counts. The J gene is TRBJ2-6, the V gene TRBV20-1; D is unresolved. The CDR3 sequence is 14 residues long. V lost 5 bases, J lost 2 bases, and 10 bases lay in between. Germline CDR1 is DFQATT and CDR2 is SNEGSKA (reference sequence). The CDR3 loop reads CSAAAKAGANVLTF. Written as DNA, the CDR3 is TGCAGTGCTGCCGCTAAGGCTGGGGCCAACGTCCTGACTTTC.

The chain is built from TRBV10-3 and TRBJ2-5; tentative D call: TRBD2 (6 bases). The germline V gene encodes CDR1 ENHRY and CDR2 SYGVKD. The CDR3 has 16 amino acids. V lost 0 bases, J lost 1 base, and 12 bases lay in between. The CDR3 sequence is CAISESSGTGQETQYF. CDR3 bases: TGTGCCATCAGTGAGTCGTCGGGGACTGGCCAAGAGACCCAGTACTTC.

The chain has TRBV28 and TRBJ2-1; 11 bases line up with TRBD1. V was clipped by 5 bases and J by 0 bases; unmatched bases: 3. The CDR3 length is 16 residues. From germline, CDR1 is MDHEN and CDR2 SYDVKM. CDR3 sequence (DNA): TGTGCCAGCAGTCAAGGGACAGGGGGCTCCTACAATGAGCAGTTCTTC. It translates to CASSQGTGGSYNEQFF.

This clonotype was picked up many times. The genes are TRBV4-3 and TRBJ2-1, with D possibly being TRBD2 (6 bases). Trimming took off 1 base at V and 9 bases at J, with 10 bases between the two ends. CDR1 and CDR2 from the germline V gene are LGHNA and YSLEER. The length of the CDR3 is 13 residues. The CDR3 coding sequence is TGCGCCAGCAGCCAAGCTAGCGTCGGTGAGCAGTTCTTC. Translated: CASSQASVGEQFF.

This clonotype was picked up a small number of times. Since no conserved phenylalanine or tryptophan closes the CDR3, a read error is the likely cause. The J gene is TRBJ2-5, the V gene TRBV9, with 11 positions matching TRBD2. The J call could be wrong; TRBJ2-1 is a better fit for the DNA end. The CDR3 runs to 16 residues. Germline loops: CDR1 SGDLS, CDR2 YYNGEE. The DNA of the CDR3 is TGTGCCAGCAGCTTCGAACTAGCGGGAGAAGGGAATGAGCAGTTCCTC. Protein sequence: CASSFELAGEGNEQFL.

The table lists this clonotype with a few counts. This CDR3 is CSAGTGQGKEKLFF. In nucleotides, the CDR3 is TGCAGTGCGGGTACGGGACAGGGAAAGGAAAAACTGTTTTTT. This chain links TRBV20-1 with TRBJ1-4, with 9 bases identical to TRBD1. The CDR3 sequence is 14 residues long. J gave up 8 bases and V 6 bases, and 10 bases lay outside the gene matches. Germline CDR1 and CDR2: DFQATT and SNEGSKA (reference sequence).

V is TRBV20-1 and J is TRBJ2-5; TRBD2 matches 11 bases. The J call may be wrong; the DNA end is better matched by TRBJ2-7. The CDR3 sequence is 14 residues long. Germline lookup yields CDR1 DFQATT and CDR2 SNEGSKA (reference sequence). This CDR3 is CSARKLAGGGEQYF. The CDR3 bases are TGCAGTGCTAGAAAGCTAGCGGGAGGTGGCGAGCAGTACTTC.

The V call is TRBV18, the J call TRBJ2-5; 10 positions match TRBD2. From germline, CDR1 is KGHSH and CDR2 LQKENI. The CDR3 is 15 residues long. Trimming removed 3 bases from V and 0 bases from J; junction bases left unmatched: 1. As DNA, the CDR3 is TGTGCCAGCTCACCTACTAGCGGGGACCAAGAGACCCAGTACTTC. This encodes CASSPTSGDQETQYF.

The gene calls are TRBV18 and TRBJ2-5; D gene uncertain. The J call may be faulty, since TRBJ2-1 better matches the DNA end. The CDR3 length is 11 residues. CDR1 is KGHSH, CDR2 LQKENI, per germline. Written as DNA, the CDR3 is TGTGCCAGCTCACCAGATCTTGAGCAGTTCTTC. It specifies CASSPDLEQFF.

The genes are TRBV12-3 or TRBV12-4 and TRBJ2-5; tentatively, D is TRBD1 or TRBD2 (6 bases each). The J call is doubtful: the DNA matches TRBJ2-7 better. The CDR3 is made up of 13 amino acids. The chain's CDR3 is CASCYGGSGEQYF. CDR3 coding DNA: TGTGCCAGCTGTTACGGGGGCTCGGGCGAGCAGTACTTC.

Regarding this clonotype: The junction shows a germline mismatch at one end, possibly a read error. V and J are TRBV12-3 or TRBV12-4 and TRBJ2-5; 11 nucleotides agree with TRBD2. The closer fit of TRBJ2-1 to the DNA end suggests the J call may be wrong. The CDR3 is 16 residues long. For the CDR3, the DNA is TGTGTCAGCAGTTTTGGGGCCGGGACTAGCGGTTCTGAGCAGTTCTTC. It specifies CVSSFGAGTSGSEQFF.

CDR3 coding DNA: TGTGCCAGCGCCAGGGGGCGCGGTACGCAGTATTTT. Its translation: CASARGRGTQYF. V is TRBV12-3 or TRBV12-4 and J is TRBJ2-3; TRBD1 agrees at 8 bases. V shed 8 bases, J shed 8 bases, and the junction held 6 bases outside the gene matches. The CDR3 spans 12 residues.

The sample holds a few counts of this clonotype. This rearrangement joins TRBV3-1 to TRBJ2-5; D is unresolved. The assigned J gene may be wrong: the sequence end matches TRBJ2-7 better. CDR1 is LGHDT and CDR2 is YNNKEL in the germline V gene (reference sequence). The CDR3 has 13 amino acids. Written as DNA, the CDR3 is TGTGCCAGCAGCCAACTAGATAACTACGAGCAGTACTTC. It is translated as CASSQLDNYEQYF.